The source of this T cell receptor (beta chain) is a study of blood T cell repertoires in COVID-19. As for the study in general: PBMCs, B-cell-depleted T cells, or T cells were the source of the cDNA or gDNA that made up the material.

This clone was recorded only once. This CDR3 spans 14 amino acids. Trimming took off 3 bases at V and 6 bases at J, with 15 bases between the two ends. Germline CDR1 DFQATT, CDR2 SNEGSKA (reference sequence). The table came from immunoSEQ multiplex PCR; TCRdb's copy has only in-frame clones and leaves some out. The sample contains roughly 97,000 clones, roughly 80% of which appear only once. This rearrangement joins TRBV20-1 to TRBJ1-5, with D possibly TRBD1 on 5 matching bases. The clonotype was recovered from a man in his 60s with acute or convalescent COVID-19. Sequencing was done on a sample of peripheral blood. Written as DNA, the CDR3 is TGCAGTGCTAGTAGCCCGGGGGGGGGTCAGCCCCAGCATTTT. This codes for CSASSPGGGQPQHF.